Listed below are T cell receptor beta chains from one sample, sequenced in a study of Graves' ophthalmopathy and Graves' hyperthyroidism. TCRdb recomputed calls from the multiplex PCR reads with MiXCR, one row per CDR3 protein. This sample has 580,000 or so distinct CDR3 sequences, with approximately 37% found just once. Sequenced sample: peripheral blood or thyroid tissue (not recorded which). Every receptor here comes from an adult man with Graves' hyperthyroidism. The CDR3 runs from the conserved cysteine through the conserved F or W. Each record gives: CDR3 protein, CDR3 DNA, V gene, D gene, CDR3 length, J gene, clone size. The D gene is left open where the match is weak. A clone size is listed for some rows: how often the clone was seen (once, few, many), or a class if it is expanded.

CDR3 protein: CASEPTGGRETQYF; CDR3 DNA: TGTGCCAGCGAGCCAACAGGGGGGCGGGAGACCCAGTACTTC; V gene: TRBV2; D gene: TRBD1; CDR3 length: 14; J gene: TRBJ2-5; clone size: .
CDR3 protein: CSARASGGQETQYF; CDR3 DNA: TGCAGTGCTAGAGCTAGCGGGGGCCAAGAGACCCAGTACTTC; V gene: TRBV20-1; D gene: TRBD2; CDR3 length: 14; J gene: TRBJ2-5; clone size: many
CDR3 protein: CASSHDGRNNQPQHF; CDR3 DNA: TGTGCCAGCTCACACGATGGACGGAACAATCAGCCCCAGCATTTT; V gene: TRBV11-3; D gene: .; CDR3 length: 15; J gene: TRBJ1-5; clone size: once
CDR3 protein: CAISEFTSGANVLTF; CDR3 DNA: TGTGCCATCAGTGAATTTACCTCTGGGGCCAACGTCCTGACTTTC; V gene: TRBV10-3; D gene: .; CDR3 length: 15; J gene: TRBJ2-6; clone size: .
CDR3 protein: CSVEDPGGTGREKLFF; CDR3 DNA: TGCAGCGTTGAAGATCCGGGAGGGACAGGGCGTGAAAAACTGTTTTTT; V gene: TRBV29-1; D gene: TRBD1; CDR3 length: 16; J gene: TRBJ1-4; clone size: .
CDR3 protein: CASSLYDLETQYF; CDR3 DNA: TGTGCCAGCAGCTTATATGATTTGGAGACCCAGTACTTC; V gene: TRBV7-6; D gene: .; CDR3 length: 13; J gene: TRBJ2-5; clone size: many
CDR3 protein: CATSDSGPVPPGANVLTF; CDR3 DNA: TGTGCCACCAGTGATTCGGGACCTGTACCGCCTGGGGCCAACGTCCTGACTTTC; V gene: TRBV24-1; D gene: .; CDR3 length: 18; J gene: TRBJ2-6; clone size: few
CDR3 protein: CSARDLDEQYF; CDR3 DNA: TGCAGTGCTAGAGATCTCGACGAGCAGTACTTC; V gene: TRBV20-1; D gene: .; CDR3 length: 11; J gene: TRBJ2-7; clone size: many
CDR3 protein: CSVVMGGITEAFF; CDR3 DNA: TGCAGCGTTGTAATGGGGGGTATCACTGAAGCTTTCTTT; V gene: TRBV29-1; D gene: .; CDR3 length: 13; J gene: TRBJ1-1; clone size: .
CDR3 protein: CSARDGTGGQGVHGYTF; CDR3 DNA: TGCAGTGCTAGAGATGGGACGGGGGGGCAGGGGGTTCATGGCTACACCTTC; V gene: TRBV20-1; D gene: TRBD1; CDR3 length: 17; J gene: TRBJ1-2; clone size: .
CDR3 protein: CAISQTSGGRYTGELFF; CDR3 DNA: TGTGCCATCAGTCAGACTAGCGGGGGGCGCTACACCGGGGAGCTGTTTTTT; V gene: TRBV10-3; D gene: TRBD2; CDR3 length: 17; J gene: TRBJ2-2; clone size: .
CDR3 protein: CSVYRGTGNTF; CDR3 DNA: TGCAGCGTTTACAGGGGGACTGGAAACACCTTC; V gene: TRBV29-1; D gene: TRBD1; CDR3 length: 11; J gene: TRBJ1-2; clone size: once
CDR3 protein: CAISDLAGSNEQYF; CDR3 DNA: TGTGCCATCAGTGATCTAGCGGGAAGCAACGAGCAGTACTTC; V gene: TRBV10-3; D gene: TRBD2; CDR3 length: 14; J gene: TRBJ2-7; clone size: many
CDR3 protein: CASSYAGAYGYTF; CDR3 DNA: TGTGCCAGCAGTTACGCAGGGGCCTATGGCTACACCTTC; V gene: TRBV6-5; D gene: .; CDR3 length: 13; J gene: TRBJ1-2; clone size: many
CDR3 protein: CSARDPSGTDTQYF; CDR3 DNA: TGCAGTGCTAGAGATCCTAGCGGCACAGATACGCAGTATTTT; V gene: TRBV20-1; D gene: .; CDR3 length: 14; J gene: TRBJ2-3; clone size: few
CDR3 protein: CASSSVAGYNEQFF; CDR3 DNA: TGTGCCAGCAGCTCTGTAGCGGGGTACAATGAGCAGTTCTTC; V gene: TRBV7-2; D gene: TRBD2; CDR3 length: 14; J gene: TRBJ2-1; clone size: few
CDR3 protein: CSARTGEANEQYF; CDR3 DNA: TGCAGCGCTCGTACAGGGGAAGCCAATGAGCAGTACTTC; V gene: TRBV29-1; D gene: TRBD1; CDR3 length: 13; J gene: TRBJ2-5; clone size: .
CDR3 protein: CSVRRDLQNTGELFF; CDR3 DNA: TGCAGCGTTAGGCGGGACTTACAGAACACCGGGGAGCTGTTTTTT; V gene: TRBV29-1; D gene: .; CDR3 length: 15; J gene: TRBJ2-2; clone size: .